One sample yielded the 2 T cell receptor beta chains listed below, sequenced in a study of T cells expressing NK-cell markers. TCRdb derives one entry per CDR3 protein from the 5' RACE reads, leaving out DNA. In total, the table holds roughly 350,000 distinct CDR3 sequences. The sample consisted of blood T cells: a sorted CD56 or NKG2C T cell subset, CD4+ or CD8+ T cells, or bulk PBMC T cells (not recorded which). These receptors all come from a man aged 18-70 years in good health.

The V call is TRBV5-1, the J call TRBJ2-7; TCRdb calls TRBD1, which cannot be checked without DNA. CDR3 length: 15 amino acids. Per germline, CDR1 SGHRS and CDR2 YFSETQ. CDR3 sequence reads: CASSWGQGVSYEQYF.

The V gene is TRBV6-1, the J gene TRBJ2-7. Germline CDR1 reads MNHNS; CDR2 reads SASEGT. The CDR3 covers 14 residues. CDR3 sequence reads: CASTAGPKPYEQYF.